This TCR beta chain originates from a study of T cells in Graves' hyperthyroidism and ophthalmopathy. The sample holds many counts of this clonotype. V was pared by 3 bases and J by 5 bases, with 4 bases between. This CDR3 is built from 11 residues. The source material, RNA transcripts, was used to amplify TCR beta CDR3 regions. TCR CDR3 regions were first amplified by RT-PCR with HTBI primers. TCRdb recomputed calls from the multiplex PCR reads with MiXCR, one row per CDR3 protein. Counted here are 360,000 or so distinct CDR3 sequences, roughly 18% occurring once; the ten biggest clones make up about 16%.

The chain combines TRBV12-3 or TRBV12-4 with TRBJ1-1; D gene unclear. Material for sequencing was blood. The sequence came from a woman between 40 and 50 years old with Graves' ophthalmopathy. CDR3 protein: CASSFRTEAFF. The CDR3 region has the DNA TGTGCCAGCAGTTTTCGTACTGAAGCTTTCTTT.